This TCR beta chain was identified in a study of shared clonotypes between healthy human individuals. This CDR3 is built from 15 residues. Trimming took 4 bases from V and 11 from J; bases not matched to a gene: 14. CDR1 and CDR2 (germline): SEHNR, FQNEAQ (reference sequence). Clones were sequenced by immunoSEQ multiplex PCR, and TCRdb holds only the in-frame ones, with some missing. Of roughly 2.5 million clones listed, around 94% are singletons. The sequenced sample was naive CD4+ T cells sorted from blood. Indicated subset: CD45RA+ positively selected. The gene calls are TRBV7-9 and TRBJ1-2; 9 bases are shared with TRBD1. The sequence derives from a man aged 18 to 29 in good health. CDR3 nucleotides: TGTGCCAGCAGCTGGGATGGACAGGGGATGGGTGGTTACACCTTC. This gives the protein CASSWDGQGMGGYTF.